Listed here are 11 T cell receptor beta chains from one sample, sequenced in a study of blood T cell repertoires in COVID-19. Using immunoSEQ multiplex PCR, the repertoire was profiled, and TCRdb retains in-frame clones only, with some absent. Among 55,000 to 75,000 clones listed, about 68% were seen once. Input material: peripheral blood. These receptors all come from a woman in her 70s with acute or convalescent COVID-19.

This chain links TRBV5-5 with TRBJ2-1; 12 positions match TRBD2. The junction had 7 bases not matched to a gene; V was cut back by 1 base and J by 2 bases. The CDR3 is 18 amino acids. Germline lookup yields CDR1 SGHKS and CDR2 YYEKEE (reference sequence). For the CDR3, the DNA is TGTGCCAGCAGCTTGATACCTAGCGGGGGGGCCGCCTACAATGAGCAGTTCTTC. Its protein is CASSLIPSGGAAYNEQFF.

The chain recombines TRBV5-1 with TRBJ2-5; 11 positions match TRBD1. The J segment lost 5 bases and the V segment lost 4 bases, leaving 10 bases of the junction unmatched. Germline V lookup: CDR1 SGHRS, CDR2 YFSETQ. The CDR3 extends over 16 amino acids. In nucleotides, the CDR3 is TGCGCCAGCAGCCCTGGAAGAGGGACAGGGGGGGAGACCCAGTACTTC. It translates to CASSPGRGTGGETQYF. The variable domain in full, with the rest retrieved from reference TRBV5-1 and TRBJ2-5, is KAGVTQTPRYLIKTRGQQVTLSCSPISGHRSVSWYQQTPGQGLQFLFEYFSETQRNKGNFPGRFSGRQFSNSRSEMNVSTLELGDSALYLCASSPGRGTGGETQYFGPGTRLLVL.

A few counts support this clone. V usage is TRBV6-5 and J usage is TRBJ2-3, with 10 bases lining up with TRBD2. Unmatched junction bases numbered 3, after V lost 7 bases and J lost 2 bases. This CDR3 has 14 residues. The germline gives CDR1 MNHEY, CDR2 SVGAGI. For the CDR3, the DNA is TGTGCCAGCAAGGGACTAGCGAACACAGATACGCAGTATTTT. Residues: CASKGLANTDTQYF.

The rearrangement joins TRBV5-1 to TRBJ2-7; D perhaps matches TRBD2 (6 bases). V was clipped by 2 bases and J by 0 bases, with 12 bases between them. CDR3 length equals 15 residues. Germline CDR1 and CDR2: SGHRS and YFSETQ. CDR3 in amino acids: CASSFGGNPSYEQYF. Written as DNA, the CDR3 is TGCGCCAGCAGCTTCGGCGGGAACCCCTCCTACGAGCAGTACTTC.

V and J are TRBV28 and TRBJ2-2, with TRBD2 as a possible D gene (5 bases). The length of the CDR3 is 15 residues. The V end lost 4 bases, the J end lost 1 base, and 10 bases lay between the germline ends. Per the germline V gene, CDR1 is MDHEN and CDR2 is SYDVKM. As DNA, the CDR3 is TGTGCCAGCAGTTCTGAGGGCATGAACACCGGGGAGCTGTTTTTT. Amino acid sequence: CASSSEGMNTGELFF.

This clone appeared once. The chain joins TRBV12-5 to TRBJ1-1; 9 bases fit TRBD1. V lost 0 bases to trimming and J lost 7 bases; unmatched junction nucleotides: 6. The germline CDR1 and CDR2 sequences are LGHNT and FRNRAP. This CDR3 contains 15 residues. The CDR3 nucleotides are TGTGCTAGTGGTTTGGTCGGACAGGGGACACGTGAAGCTTTCTTT. Translating it yields CASGLVGQGTREAFF.

The chain has TRBV19 and TRBJ2-7; 8 positions agree with TRBD1. The CDR3 is 15 residues long. Trimming at V came to 4 bases and at J to 3 bases, leaving 8 bases not matched to a gene. The germline V gene encodes CDR1 LNHDA and CDR2 SQIVND (reference sequence). The CDR3 sequence is CASSTTGGHYYEQYF. Here the CDR3 DNA reads TGTGCCAGTAGTACTACAGGGGGGCACTACTACGAGCAGTACTTC.

Comments on this clone: The junction does not match germline at one end; this may be a read error. V usage is TRBV7-3 and J usage is TRBJ2-1; tentative D call: TRBD1 (6 bases). This CDR3 contains 12 residues. CDR1 and CDR2 from the germline V gene are SGHTA and FQGTGA. The CDR3 spells CASSITGTEQFF. The CDR3 region has the DNA TGTGCCAGCAGCATAACCGGGACAGAGCAGTTCTTC.

The table lists this clone with a count of one. This rearrangement joins TRBV5-1 to TRBJ1-4, with TRBD1 matching 8 bases. With V trimmed by 4 bases and J by 14 bases, 13 bases remained unmatched. In germline, CDR1 is SGHRS, CDR2 YFSETQ. This CDR3 has 14 amino acids. CDR3 in DNA: TGCGCCAGCAGCAGATCCCAGGGAGGGGACAGGCTGTTTTTT. Its protein product is CASSRSQGGDRLFF.

This chain joins TRBV2 and TRBJ1-5, with 7 bases that match TRBD1. This CDR3 region has 15 residues. Germline CDR1 and CDR2: SNHLY and FYNNEI. The V and J ends lost 2 bases and 2 bases, in that order; junction bases with no gene match: 3. This CDR3 is CASSEQGVGNQPQHF. CDR3 bases: TGTGCCAGCAGTGAACAGGGGGTGGGCAATCAGCCCCAGCATTTT.

The chain is built from TRBV7-9 and TRBJ1-1; the D gene is possibly TRBD1 (5 bases). This CDR3 is built from 12 residues. The germline gives CDR1 SEHNR, CDR2 FQNEAQ (reference sequence). V lost 5 bases and J 11 bases, leaving 15 bases between the germline ends. The CDR3: CASSLNGGTAFF. The CDR3 DNA follows: TGTGCCAGCAGCCTCAACGGGGGGACGGCTTTCTTT. The full variable domain, with the rest looked up from reference TRBV7-9 and TRBJ1-1, is DTGVSQNPRHKITKRGQNVTFRCDPISEHNRLYWYRQTLGQGPEFLTYFQNEAQLEKSRLLSDRFSAERPKGSFSTLEIQRTEQGDSAMYLCASSLNGGTAFFGQGTRLTVV.